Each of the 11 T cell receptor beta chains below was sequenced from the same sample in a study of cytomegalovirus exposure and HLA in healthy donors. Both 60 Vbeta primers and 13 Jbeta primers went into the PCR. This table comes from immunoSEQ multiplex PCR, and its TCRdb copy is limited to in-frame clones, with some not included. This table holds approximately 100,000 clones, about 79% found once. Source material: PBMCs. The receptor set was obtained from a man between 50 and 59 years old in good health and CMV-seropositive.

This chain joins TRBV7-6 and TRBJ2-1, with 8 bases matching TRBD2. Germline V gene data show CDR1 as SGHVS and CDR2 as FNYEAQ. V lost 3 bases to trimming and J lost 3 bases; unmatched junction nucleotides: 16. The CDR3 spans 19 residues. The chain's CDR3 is CASSFPAAGSGSHYNEQFF. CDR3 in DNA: TGTGCCAGCAGCTTCCCTGCGGCGGGAAGCGGGAGCCACTACAATGAGCAGTTCTTC.

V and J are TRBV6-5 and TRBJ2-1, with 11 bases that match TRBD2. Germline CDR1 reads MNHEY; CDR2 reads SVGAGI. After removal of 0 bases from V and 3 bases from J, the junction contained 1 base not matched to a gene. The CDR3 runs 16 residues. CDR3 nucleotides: TGTGCCAGCAGTTACTCGACTAGCGGGGACTACAATGAGCAGTTCTTC. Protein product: CASSYSTSGDYNEQFF.

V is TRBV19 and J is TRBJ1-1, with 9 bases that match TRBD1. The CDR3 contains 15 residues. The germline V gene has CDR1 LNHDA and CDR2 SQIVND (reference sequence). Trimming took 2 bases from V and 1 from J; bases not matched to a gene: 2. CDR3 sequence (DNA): TGTGCCAGTAGTATAAGGGGACAGGGGAACACTGAAGCTTTCTTT. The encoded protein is CASSIRGQGNTEAFF.

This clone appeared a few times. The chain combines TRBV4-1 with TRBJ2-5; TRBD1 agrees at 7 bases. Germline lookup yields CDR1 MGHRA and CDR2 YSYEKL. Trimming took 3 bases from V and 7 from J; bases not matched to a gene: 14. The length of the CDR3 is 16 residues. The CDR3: CASSHVTGVSLGTQYF. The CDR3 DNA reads TGCGCCAGCAGCCATGTAACAGGGGTCTCTTTAGGGACCCAGTACTTC.

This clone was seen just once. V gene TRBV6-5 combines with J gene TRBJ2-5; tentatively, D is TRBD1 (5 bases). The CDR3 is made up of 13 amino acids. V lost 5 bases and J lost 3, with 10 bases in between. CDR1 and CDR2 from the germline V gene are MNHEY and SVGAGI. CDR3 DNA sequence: TGTGCCAGCAGTAACCGACAGAAAGAGACCCAGTACTTC. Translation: CASSNRQKETQYF.

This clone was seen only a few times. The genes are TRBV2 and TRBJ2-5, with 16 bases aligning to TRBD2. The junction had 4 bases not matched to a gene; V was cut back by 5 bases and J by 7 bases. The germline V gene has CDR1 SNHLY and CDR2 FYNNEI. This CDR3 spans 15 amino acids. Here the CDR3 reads CASSPGLAGGGTQYF. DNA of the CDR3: TGTGCCAGCAGTCCGGGACTAGCGGGAGGGGGGACCCAGTACTTC.

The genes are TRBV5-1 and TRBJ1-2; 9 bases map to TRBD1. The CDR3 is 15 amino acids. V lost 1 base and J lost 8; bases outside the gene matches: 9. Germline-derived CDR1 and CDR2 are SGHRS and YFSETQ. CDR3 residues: CASSLSGQGSGGYTF. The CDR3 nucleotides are TGCGCCAGCAGCTTGTCGGGACAGGGTTCCGGGGGCTACACCTTC.

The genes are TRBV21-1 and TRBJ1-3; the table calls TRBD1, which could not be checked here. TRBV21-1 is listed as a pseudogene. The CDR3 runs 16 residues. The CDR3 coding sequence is TGTGCCAGCAGCAATGGGACAGTACTCTCTGGAAACACCATATATTTT. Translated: CASSNGTVLSGNTIYF.

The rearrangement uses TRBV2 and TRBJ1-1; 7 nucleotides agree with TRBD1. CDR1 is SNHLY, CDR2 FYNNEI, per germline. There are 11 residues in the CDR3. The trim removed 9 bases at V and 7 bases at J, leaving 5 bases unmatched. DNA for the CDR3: TGTGCCAGAGAGGGGGCAGGTGAAGCTTTCTTT. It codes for CAREGAGEAFF.

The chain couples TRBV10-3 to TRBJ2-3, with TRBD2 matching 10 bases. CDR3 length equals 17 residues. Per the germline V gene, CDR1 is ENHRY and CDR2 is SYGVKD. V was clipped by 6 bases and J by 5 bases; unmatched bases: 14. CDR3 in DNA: TGTGCCATCAGCGATATGGGAGCGGGAGGGCCCAAAGATACGCAGTATTTT. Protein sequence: CAISDMGAGGPKDTQYF.

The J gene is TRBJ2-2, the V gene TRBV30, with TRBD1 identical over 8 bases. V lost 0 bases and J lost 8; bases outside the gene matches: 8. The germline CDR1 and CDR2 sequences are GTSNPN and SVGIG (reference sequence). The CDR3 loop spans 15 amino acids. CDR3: CAWSVQDRETGELFF. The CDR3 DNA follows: TGTGCCTGGAGTGTACAGGACAGGGAAACAGGGGAGCTGTTTTTT. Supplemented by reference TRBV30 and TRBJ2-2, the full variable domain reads SQTIHQWPATLVQPVGSPLSLECTVEGTSNPNLYWYRQAAGRGLQLLFYSVGIGQISSEVPQNLSASRPQDRQFILSSKKLLLSDSGFYLCAWSVQDRETGELFFGEGSRLTVL.